This T cell receptor beta chain comes out of a study of blood T cell repertoires in COVID-19. V was trimmed by 0 bases and J by 4 bases, leaving 11 bases between them. The CDR3 is 15 amino acids. Germline loops: CDR1 KGHDR, CDR2 SFDVKD. Per the original data handling: Amplification of reference gene primers was used by the study to estimate nucleated cell counts. Generated by immunoSEQ multiplex PCR, the TCRdb table keeps only in-frame clones and is missing some. V, J and clone size reflect that table, while D and trimming were determined from the DNA. The sample includes 55,000 to 80,000 clones, around 73% of them seen just once. This clone turned up a few times. One Seattle source followed patients from active infection through their disease course.

This TCR was sampled from a man in his sixties with COVID-19, enrolled during active disease. This chain links TRBV24-1 with TRBJ1-2; weak D call: TRBD1 (5 bases). Sequenced: peripheral blood. CDR3 in amino acids: CATSDLTGDGYGYTF. The CDR3 nucleotides are TGTGCCACCAGTGATTTGACGGGGGATGGCTATGGCTACACCTTC.